The sequence of this TCR beta chain was determined in a study of T-cell reconstitution after alpha-beta-depleted transplantation in children. It was with unique molecular identifiers that the TCRbeta library was prepared. Each CDR3 protein is one row after TCRdb ran MiXCR on the PCR reads. The top ten clones hold just over 2% of a sample with 490,000 or so distinct CDR3 sequences, about 10% of them seen once. Findings and limits, study-wide: T-cell numbers and diversity one year post-transplant derived largely from freshly generated T cells. High day-60 TCRbeta diversity in some patients came from surviving recipient T cells and thymic progenitors. There were reportedly several hundred expanded graft clones from which alpha-beta T cells came about two months after transplant.

This clonotype was picked up many times. Its specificity is not known. The sequences come from PBMCs, collected before TCRalphabeta/CD19-depleted stem cell transplant. This clonotype was obtained from a child under 10 years old with inherited bone marrow failure, due to receive a stem cell transplant.

DNA of the CDR3: TGTGCCAGCAGCCCCCGGACTTGGGATGAGCAGTTCTTC. The encoded protein is CASSPRTWDEQFF. V usage is TRBV7-9 and J usage is TRBJ2-1; D may be TRBD2 (5 bases). Between the trimmed V and J ends, which lost 5 bases and 8 bases, there was a span of 13 bases. Germline loops: CDR1 SEHNR, CDR2 FQNEAQ (reference sequence). The CDR3 is 13 amino acids.